This T cell receptor (beta chain) was observed in a study of CD8 T cells in ankylosing spondylitis. This clonotype was seen more than once but under ten times. Each CDR3 protein is one row after TCRdb ran MiXCR on the 5' RACE reads. The sample holds around 300,000 distinct CDR3 sequences, over 12% seen once. Germline assignment: CDR1 MGHRA and CDR2 YSYEKL. The length of the CDR3 is 12 residues. V gave up 0 bases and J gave up 7 bases, with 7 bases separating them. The rearrangement links TRBV4-1 to TRBJ2-7; D is uncertain. Specimen: blood, either unsorted or a sorted T cell fraction (not recorded which). This clonotype was obtained from a male donor with ankylosing spondylitis or in good health (not recorded which). In nucleotides, the CDR3 is TGCGCCAGCAGCCAAGAGGGCGAGGAGCAGTACTTC. Its protein is CASSQEGEEQYF.